A selection of T cell receptor beta chains follows, all from one sample in a study of T cell repertoires in cytomegalovirus infection. TCRdb reanalysed the reads using MiXCR and keeps one entry per CDR3 protein. The sample gives about 530,000 distinct CDR3 sequences, more than 20% of which show up once; roughly 13% is in the top ten. The material sequenced was PBMCs. These receptor sequences come from a human donor in good health (CMV status not recorded). Some clones in this sample may be carry-over from other donors' samples. CDR3s include the opening cysteine and the closing phenylalanine or tryptophan. The D gene is left open where the match is weak. Clone size is given for some rows only: seen once, a few or many times, or a class if the clone is expanded.

clone_size j_call d_call v_call cdr3_nt cdr3_aa
- TRBJ2-1 - TRBV28 TGTGCCAGCTCCTTTGGGCGGGCCTCCTACAATGAGCAGTTCTTC CASSFGRASYNEQFF
- TRBJ1-4 - TRBV6-5 TGTGCCAGCAGTCCTGAGGGAGGACTGCTTGAAAAACTGTTTTTT CASSPEGGLLEKLFF
few TRBJ2-3 TRBD2 TRBV11-3 TGTGCCAGCAGTACAACTTGGGGGCATACCGGACTAGCGGGACGTGAAGATACGCAGTATTTT CASSTTWGHTGLAGREDTQYF
many TRBJ2-1 TRBD1 TRBV7-8 TGTGCCAGCAGCCTGACAGGGGTTAACAATGAGCAGTTCTTC CASSLTGVNNEQFF
- TRBJ1-5 TRBD1 TRBV12-3/TRBV12-4 TGTGCCAGCAGTTTCCAGACAGGGGGCCATCAGCCCCAGCATTTT CASSFQTGGHQPQHF
many TRBJ1-1 - TRBV19 TGTGCCAGTATCCGAAGGGACAACTTGGAAGCTTTCTTT CASIRRDNLEAFF
- TRBJ2-1 - TRBV20-1 TGCAGTGCTCGGCAGGGGTCCGGCAATGAGCAGTTCTTC CSARQGSGNEQFF
many TRBJ2-5 TRBD1 TRBV7-2 TGTGCCAGCAGCTCCCAGGGGGCCGGGGAGACCCAGTACTTC CASSSQGAGETQYF
few TRBJ1-1 TRBD1 TRBV11-2 TGTGCCAGCAGCGACGACAGGGGGACCACTGAAGCTTTCTTT CASSDDRGTTEAFF
few TRBJ2-1 TRBD2 TRBV12-5 TGTGCTAGTGGTCCCCCGGGGGGACTAGCGGGGGGCAAGGTCCTCTTC CASGPPGGLAGGKVLF
few TRBJ2-5 - TRBV29-1 TGCAGCGTTGAAGATAGTAGGGTTCGGGAGACCCAGTACTTC CSVEDSRVRETQYF